A single sample gave rise to the 20 T cell receptor beta chains below, sequenced in a study of blood T cells in healthy people across ages (dated by TCRdb to between 2014 and 2017). Libraries were prepared through 5' RACE. Instrument on record: Illumina HiSeq 2500. The second PCR ran for roughly 7 to 12 cycles and used a J-beta primer mix along with a sample-barcoded 5' primer. Through fastp at Q25 and MiXCR, TCRdb rebuilt clones from the public reads, retaining in-frame beta chains. All rows with the same CDR3 protein become a single entry with the most common DNA and genes. This sample comprises fewer than 750,000 distinct CDR3 sequences, roughly 48% of them detected only once. The ten largest clonotypes hold under 30% of the sample. Sequenced material: blood. The receptors derive from an elderly man in good health.

V is TRBV6-2 or TRBV6-3 and J is TRBJ2-1, with D unclear. Matching the DNA end better, TRBJ2-7 makes the J call doubtful. The CDR3 is 15 amino acids. Per the germline V gene, CDR1 is MNHEY and CDR2 is SVGEGT. In DNA, the CDR3 is TGTGCCAGCATTCATCGGCCCCCCGGCGAGAATGAGCAGTACTTC. The encoded protein is CASIHRPPGENEQYF.

The rearrangement joins TRBV6-5 to TRBJ2-3; possibly TRBD1 or TRBD2 for D (5 bases each). Germline V gene data show CDR1 as MNHEY and CDR2 as SVGAGI. V lost 7 bases to trimming and J lost 2 bases, with 16 bases between them. CDR3 length equals 15 residues. The CDR3 protein is CASTGVWGSTDTQYF. The CDR3 DNA reads as TGTGCCAGCACCGGTGTGTGGGGGTCCACAGATACGCAGTATTTT.

This clonotype was observed once. The rearrangement uses TRBV20-1 and TRBJ2-3; 8 nucleotides line up with TRBD1. The CDR3 sequence is 14 residues long. J lost 2 bases, V lost 3 bases, and 4 bases had no gene match. In germline, CDR1 is DFQATT, CDR2 SNEGSKA (reference sequence). The CDR3 nucleotides read TGCAGTGCTAGGCCCCAGGGGGCCACAGATACGCAGTATTTT. Translating it yields CSARPQGATDTQYF.

A remark on this clonotype: Compared with germline, one end of the junction differs, possibly owing to a read error. This sequence joins TRBV4-3 and TRBJ2-6; D uncertain. CDR3 length: 16 amino acids. The germline V gene encodes CDR1 LGHNA and CDR2 YSLEER. The CDR3: CASSQAPGSEANVLTF. CDR3 bases: TGCGCCAGCAGCCAAGCCCCAGGCTCTGAGGCCAACGTCCTGACTTTC.

This clonotype turned up a few times. V gene TRBV7-9 combines with J gene TRBJ2-7; TRBD1 agrees at 9 bases. V shed 5 bases and J 0 bases; nucleotides not matched to a gene: 8. The CDR3 totals 16 residues. CDR1 SEHNR and CDR2 FQNEAQ come from the germline V gene (reference sequence). DNA for the CDR3: TGTGCCAGCAGCCCACTCTCGACAGGGGGCTCCTACGAGCAGTACTTC. Amino acid sequence: CASSPLSTGGSYEQYF. Combining the CDR3 with reference TRBV7-9 and TRBJ2-7 gives the whole variable domain DTGVSQNPRHKITKRGQNVTFRCDPISEHNRLYWYRQTLGQGPEFLTYFQNEAQLEKSRLLSDRFSAERPKGSFSTLEIQRTEQGDSAMYLCASSPLSTGGSYEQYFGPGTRLTVT.

The chain uses TRBV20-1 and TRBJ2-5; D may correspond to TRBD1 or TRBD2 (5 bases each). V lost 5 bases and J lost 11, with 15 bases in between. Germline-derived CDR1 and CDR2 are DFQATT and SNEGSKA (reference sequence). The CDR3 spans 11 residues. For the CDR3, the DNA is TGCAGTGCTGGGGGTAGCAGTGAGCAGTACTTC. Its translation: CSAGGSSEQYF.

In the case of this clonotype: Possible read error: a much larger clone is one base away. V and J are TRBV6-5 and TRBJ2-1; D is possibly TRBD1 or TRBD2 (6 bases each). The DNA end is a closer match to TRBJ2-7, so the J assignment may be wrong. This CDR3 has 15 amino acids. CDR1 is MNHEY and CDR2 is SVGAGI in the germline V gene. The CDR3 DNA reads as TGTGCCAGCAGCGACAGCTGGGGGGCTTACAATGAGCAGTACTTC. This codes for CASSDSWGAYNEQYF.

The chain uses TRBV9 and TRBJ2-5, with TRBD1 as a possible D gene (5 bases). V dropped 3 bases and J dropped 11 bases, with 23 bases sitting between them. In germline, CDR1 is SGDLS, CDR2 YYNGEE. CDR3 length: 15 amino acids. CDR3 region: CASSEQGSGYNEQYF. In DNA form, the CDR3 reads TGTGCCAGCAGCGAGCAGGGAAGTGGATACAATGAGCAGTACTTC.

This clonotype came up a few times. The CDR3 spells CSARAAGYRGEQFF. The CDR3 nucleotides read TGCAGTGCTAGAGCGGCGGGGTATAGGGGTGAGCAGTTCTTC. The chain uses TRBV20-1 and TRBJ2-1; a weak D match, TRBD2 (6 bases). Trimming pared 1 base from V and 9 bases from J, leaving 16 bases between. The CDR3 is 14 amino acids. The germline gives CDR1 DFQATT, CDR2 SNEGSKA (reference sequence).

The chain's CDR3 is CASSRKGTLEGTQYF. The CDR3, as DNA: TGTGCCAGCAGCCGGAAGGGTACCTTAGAAGGTACGCAGTATTTT. The chain uses TRBV3-1 and TRBJ2-3; D is ambiguous. Germline V CDR1 and CDR2: LGHDT, YNNKEL (reference sequence). V shed 4 bases and J shed 8 bases, with 19 bases lying between them. The CDR3 length is 15 residues.

The chain carries TRBV5-1 and TRBJ2-1; no reliable D call. The CDR3 sequence is 12 residues long. Germline CDR1 is SGHRS and CDR2 is YFSETQ. Trimming removed 3 bases from V and 6 bases from J, with 7 bases in between. The CDR3 coding sequence is TGCGCCAGCAGCTCCAGCCTCAATGAGCAGTTCTTC. This codes for CASSSSLNEQFF.

This clonotype has just a few counts. V gene TRBV29-1 combines with J gene TRBJ2-3, with TRBD1 identical over 9 bases. The CDR3 runs to 14 residues. Germline-derived CDR1 and CDR2 are SQVTM and ANQGSEA. V shed 4 bases and J 3 bases; nucleotides not matched to a gene: 5. The CDR3 here is CSVVHRGRTDTQYF. CDR3 in DNA: TGCAGCGTTGTCCACAGGGGGCGGACAGATACGCAGTATTTT.

The chain combines TRBV9 with TRBJ2-3; weak D call: TRBD1 (6 bases). V lost 4 bases and J lost 1, with 13 bases in between. CDR3 length equals 15 residues. Germline V gene data show CDR1 as SGDLS and CDR2 as YYNGEE. In DNA form, the CDR3 reads TGTGCCAGCAGCTCACCCGGACAGCGCACAGATACGCAGTATTTT. It is translated as CASSSPGQRTDTQYF.

This clonotype has just a few counts. The chain couples TRBV28 to TRBJ2-3; D could derive from TRBD1 or TRBD2 (6 bases each). This CDR3 is 13 amino acids long. Germline CDR1 reads MDHEN; CDR2 reads SYDVKM. V lost 7 bases and J lost 3, with 11 bases in between. For the CDR3, the DNA is TGTGCCAGCACCAGAGGGGGGACAGATACGCAGTATTTT. This codes for CASTRGGTDTQYF.

The DNA for the CDR3 is TGTGCCATCAGTGAGTCGCCGGGGCCCTACGAGCAGTACTTC. Amino acid sequence: CAISESPGPYEQYF. V is TRBV10-3 and J is TRBJ2-7, with D perhaps assigned TRBD1 or TRBD2 (5 bases each). V was clipped by 0 bases and J by 2 bases, with 8 bases between them. CDR3 length: 14 residues. Looked up from germline, CDR1 is ENHRY and CDR2 is SYGVKD.

The chain uses TRBV11-1 and TRBJ2-3; D gene uncertain. V lost 4 bases and J lost 2, with 19 bases in between. Germline CDR1 and CDR2: SGHAT and FQDESV (reference sequence). The CDR3 sequence is 17 residues long. This chain's CDR3 is CASSSGSSARLTDTQYF. The CDR3 DNA follows: TGTGCCAGCAGCTCCGGGTCAAGCGCACGCCTCACAGATACGCAGTATTTT.

In its sample, this clonotype was seen once. The V call is TRBV10-3, the J call TRBJ2-7; 7 bases line up with TRBD1. Per the germline V gene, CDR1 is ENHRY and CDR2 is SYGVKD. This CDR3 region has 14 residues. With V trimmed by 3 bases and J by 3 bases, 5 bases remained unmatched. DNA for the CDR3: TGTGCCATCAGTGAACGAACAGGGGACTACGAGCAGTACTTC. This encodes CAISERTGDYEQYF.

This clonotype has a handful of counts. The chain couples TRBV18 to TRBJ2-7, with 10 bases lining up with TRBD2. Per germline, CDR1 KGHSH and CDR2 LQKENI. There are 13 residues in the CDR3. J lost 5 bases, V lost 2 bases, and 0 bases had no gene match. CDR3 coding DNA: TGTGCCAGCTCACCAGGGACTAGCGACGAGCAGTACTTC. This translates into CASSPGTSDEQYF.

The chain couples TRBV6-5 to TRBJ2-1, with 8 bases fitting TRBD2. J was trimmed by 3 bases and V by 2 bases; bases with no gene match: 21. The CDR3 consists of 21 residues. From germline, CDR1 is MNHEY and CDR2 SVGAGI. CDR3 sequence (DNA): TGTGCCAGCAGTTACCCTCGGACTAGCATACTGGGGGAAGGGATCTACAATGAGCAGTTCTTC. This translates into CASSYPRTSILGEGIYNEQFF.

V gene TRBV12-3 or TRBV12-4 combines with J gene TRBJ2-3; D not resolved. This CDR3 has 15 amino acids. Trimming took off 5 bases at V and 2 bases at J, with 14 bases between the two ends. The CDR3 coding sequence is TGTGCCAGCAGTCTAAATTTCGGTATCACAGATACGCAGTATTTT. Translating it yields CASSLNFGITDTQYF.